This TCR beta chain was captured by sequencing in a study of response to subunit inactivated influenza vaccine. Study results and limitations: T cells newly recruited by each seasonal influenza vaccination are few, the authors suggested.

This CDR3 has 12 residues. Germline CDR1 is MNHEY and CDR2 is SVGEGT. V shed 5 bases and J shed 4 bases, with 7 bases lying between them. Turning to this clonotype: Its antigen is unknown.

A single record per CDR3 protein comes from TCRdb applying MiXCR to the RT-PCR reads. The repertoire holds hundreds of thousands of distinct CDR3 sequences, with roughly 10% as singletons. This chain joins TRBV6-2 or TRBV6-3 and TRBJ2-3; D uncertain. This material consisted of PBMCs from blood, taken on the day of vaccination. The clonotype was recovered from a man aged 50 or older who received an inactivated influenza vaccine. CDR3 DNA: TGTGCCAGCAGTCAGCGACCAGATACGCAGTATTTT. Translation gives CASSQRPDTQYF.